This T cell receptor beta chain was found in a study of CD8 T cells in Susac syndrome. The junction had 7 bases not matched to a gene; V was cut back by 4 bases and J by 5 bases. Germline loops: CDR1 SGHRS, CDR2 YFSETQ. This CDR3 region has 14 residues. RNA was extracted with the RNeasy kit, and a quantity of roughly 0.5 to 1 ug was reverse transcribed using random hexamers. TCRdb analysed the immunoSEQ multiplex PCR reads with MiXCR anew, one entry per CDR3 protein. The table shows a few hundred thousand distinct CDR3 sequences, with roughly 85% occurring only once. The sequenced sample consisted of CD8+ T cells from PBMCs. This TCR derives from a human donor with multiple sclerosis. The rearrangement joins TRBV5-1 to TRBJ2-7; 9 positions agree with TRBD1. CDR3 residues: CASSQGQGTDEQYF. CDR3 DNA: TGCGCCAGCAGCCAAGGACAGGGGACCGACGAGCAGTACTTC.